This TCR beta chain appears in the sequencing data of a study of long-term antiretroviral therapy in people with HIV. Survey level was the resolution at which the v3.0 immunoSEQ assay ran. Per-sample targets for sequencing were about 40,000-50,000 T-cell genomes. Some clones are missing from TCRdb's copy, which holds only in-frame ones; the method was immunoSEQ multiplex PCR. The sample records about 26,000 clones, 86% being singletons. The V gene lost 10 bases and the J gene lost 4 bases, with 13 bases spanning the gap. CDR1 is MNHNS and CDR2 is SASEGT in the germline V gene. The CDR3 is 12 amino acids.

The origin of this receptor is a man aged 40-49 years with HIV. This material consisted of unsorted PBMCs, taken approximately 2.7 years after starting antiretroviral therapy. The chain carries TRBV6-1 and TRBJ1-1; D may be TRBD1 (6 bases). CDR3 DNA sequence: TGTGCCATCACAGGGACGGTCACTGAAGCTTTCTTT. Translation: CAITGTVTEAFF.